This T cell receptor (beta chain) was documented in a study of Ad26.COV2.S vaccination and SARS-CoV-2 variants. On the study more broadly: Vaccine-arm donor from the placebo-controlled COV1001 Ad26.COV2.S trial. Once or twice, 56 days apart, Ad26.COV2.S was delivered intramuscularly. Findings and limits, study-wide: Breadth, reportedly substantial, characterized the spike-specific CD8+ and CD4+ T cell responses after vaccination. In TCR breadth and depth analyses, total T cell responses may have been underestimated.

Treatment in this sample: about 20 received Ad26.COV2.S at low or high dose, single or two shots; about 5 received placebo; per-sample allocation not given. Specimen acquisition occurred on day 63 following the initial vaccine or placebo injection. About this clone itself: Its cognate antigen is unknown.

Profiled with immunoSEQ multiplex PCR; TCRdb holds only in-frame clones, not every one. There are fewer than 400,000 clones in the sample; around 84% occur only once, and 1.5% to 2.5% lies in the top ten. After removal of 5 bases from V and 5 bases from J, the junction contained 7 bases not matched to a gene. Germline CDR1 and CDR2: LGHDT and YNNKEL (reference sequence). CDR3 size: 14 residues. The origin of this receptor is a person between 18 and 65 years old who received the Ad26.COV2.S COVID-19 vaccine or a placebo. The material sequenced was peripheral blood, taken in a trial of Ad26.COV2.S vaccine versus placebo. The rearrangement joins TRBV3-1 (or the pseudogene TRBV3-2) to TRBJ1-2, with 8 bases lining up with TRBD1. The CDR3 coding sequence is TGTGCCAGCAGCTTCCAGGGGGCCGGGTATGGCTACACCTTC. Residues: CASSFQGAGYGYTF.